These T cell receptor beta chains were read from a single sample in a study of neurological immune-mediated disorders. MiXCR was run by TCRdb on the 5' RACE reads, yielding one entry per CDR3 protein. The repertoire holds tens of thousands of distinct CDR3 sequences, with about a tenth as singletons. Sequencing was done on a sample of PBMCs. These receptors were obtained from an older man with HTLV-1-associated myelopathy (HAM/TSP). Each CDR3 is given with its conserved first and last residue. D genes are given only for firm matches. The size of a clone is reported for some rows only, either as once, few or many, or as a class for expanded clones.

>TRBV27|-|TRBJ2-3|-
CASSPIASTDTQYF
TGTGCCAGCAGCCCCATCGCAAGCACAGATACGCAGTATTTT
>TRBV12-3/TRBV12-4|many|TRBJ1-1|-
CASSFRETEAFF
TGTGCCAGCAGTTTCCGGGAAACTGAAGCTTTCTTT
>TRBV2|-|TRBJ2-7|TRBD2
CASRAETSGSIEQYF
TGTGCCAGCAGAGCCGAGACTAGCGGGAGTATCGAGCAGTATTTC
>TRBV3-1|many|TRBJ1-2|-
CASSSQGGGYTF
TGTGCCAGCAGCTCCCAGGGAGGTGGCTACACCTTC
>TRBV12-3/TRBV12-4|many|TRBJ2-1|TRBD2
CASSGRIYNEQFF
TGTGCCAGCAGCGGGAGGATCTACAATGAGCAGTTCTTC
>TRBV5-6|many|TRBJ2-1|TRBD2
CASSSGLANEQFF
TGTGCCAGCAGCTCCGGACTAGCCAATGAGCAGTTCTTC
>TRBV14|many|TRBJ2-7|TRBD2
CASSQTSGPLYEQYF
TGTGCCAGCAGCCAAACTAGCGGCCCCCTCTACGAGCAGTACTTC
>TRBV6-6|medium-sized|TRBJ2-1|-
CASSLRGSLNEQFF
TGTGCCAGCAGTCTTAGGGGGAGTTTGAATGAGCAGTTCTTC
>TRBV27|many|TRBJ2-2|-
CASSLLTQNTGELFF
TGTGCCAGCAGTTTACTCACCCAGAACACCGGGGAGCTGTTTTTT
>TRBV11-2|-|TRBJ2-4|-
CASSQSRPKHIQYF
TGTGCCAGCAGCCAAAGTAGACCCAAACACATTCAGTACTTC
>TRBV6-2/TRBV6-3|many|TRBJ1-4|-
CASSRPGATELFF
TGTGCCAGCAGTCGTCCGGGAGCAACAGAACTGTTTTTT
>TRBV18|many|TRBJ1-1|TRBD1
CASSTDRAGNTEAFF
TGTGCCAGCTCTACAGACAGGGCAGGGAACACTGAAGCTTTCTTT
>TRBV6-5|many|TRBJ2-7|TRBD2
CASSESGGASYEQYF
TGTGCCAGCAGCGAAAGCGGGGGTGCCTCCTACGAGCAGTACTTC
>TRBV5-6|many|TRBJ2-7|-
CASSFRQEHPYEQYF
TGTGCCAGCAGCTTTAGACAGGAACATCCCTACGAGCAGTACTTC
>TRBV7-2|many|TRBJ1-2|-
CASSPGLGYGYTF
TGTGCCAGCAGCCCAGGACTGGGCTATGGCTACACCTTC
>TRBV5-1|many|TRBJ2-3|TRBD2
CASSGTSGRKDTQYF
TGCGCCAGCAGCGGAACTAGCGGGAGGAAGGATACGCAGTATTTT
>TRBV20-1|many|TRBJ2-5|-
CSAQRGLTQYF
TGCAGTGCTCAAAGGGGCCTGACCCAGTACTTC
>TRBV18|many|TRBJ2-7|-
CASSPVSGGAYEQYF
TGTGCCAGCTCACCCGTATCCGGAGGGGCCTACGAGCAGTACTTC
>TRBV5-1|many|TRBJ2-3|TRBD2
CASSSLAGGDADTQYF
TGCGCCAGCAGCTCATTAGCGGGAGGAGATGCAGATACGCAGTATTTT
>TRBV20-1|many|TRBJ1-5|-
CSAYLGASNQPQHF
TGCAGTGCCTACTTAGGAGCCAGCAATCAGCCCCAGCATTTT
>TRBV27|many|TRBJ1-5|-
CASSFYGGAQHF
TGTGCCAGCAGTTTCTATGGGGGAGCCCAGCATTTT
>TRBV20-1|many|TRBJ2-7|-
CSAPARSRGPYEQYF
TGCAGTGCCCCGGCACGGAGCAGGGGCCCCTACGAGCAGTACTTC
>TRBV5-1|many|TRBJ2-7|TRBD1
CASSVLPGQGYAEQYF
TGCGCCAGCAGCGTCCTACCGGGACAGGGGTACGCAGAGCAGTACTTC
>TRBV7-9|many|TRBJ1-6|-
CASRTANSPLHF
TGTGCCAGCAGGACAGCTAATTCACCCCTCCACTTT